This T cell receptor (beta chain) was sequenced for a study of radiotherapy plus CTLA-4 blockade in lung cancer. Overall study results and limits: Reportedly, early blood T cell clone dynamics best predicted response, with interferon-beta.

Clones were read by immunoSEQ multiplex PCR, and TCRdb kept only the in-frame ones, dropping some. This sample has approximately 32,000 clones, with less than 75% found just once. This clone has only a few counts. Its antigen is not identified. People whose metastatic non-small-cell lung cancer was chemo-refractory got focal radiation along with CTLA-4 blockade by ipilimumab. Here the sequenced sample was peripheral blood, taken from a patient treated with radiotherapy plus ipilimumab. This clonotype originated in a human donor with non-small cell lung cancer who had stable disease on radiotherapy plus ipilimumab.

The CDR3 sequence: CASSISRTGYEQYF. The CDR3 nucleotides read TGTGCCAGTAGTATTTCCCGGACAGGTTACGAGCAGTACTTC. The rearrangement uses TRBV19 and TRBJ2-7; 7 positions match TRBD1. The CDR3 runs 14 residues. Germline V gives CDR1 LNHDA, CDR2 SQIVND (reference sequence). V gave up 3 bases and J gave up 4 bases; unmatched junction bases: 6.